Detailed here is one T cell receptor beta chain. There are many counts of this clonotype. Its specific antigen is unknown. Within one base of it there is no much larger clone, and no base qualities were kept. The sample originates from a study of T cells in Graves' hyperthyroidism and ophthalmopathy (dated by TCRdb to the late 2010s). Looking at the study overall: Peripheral blood was collected at initial diagnosis, before any treatment. In addition, the study compared T-cell repertoires in thyroid tissue and in blood from six Graves' hyperthyroidism patients. The paper describes TCR Vbeta CDR3 sequencing of 135 peripheral blood samples, made up of some 40 ophthalmopathy patients, 70 to 80 hyperthyroidism patients and around 17 progressor patients. After blood sampling, hyperthyroidism patients were treated with methimazole at a starting dose of 30 mg daily, and ophthalmopathy patients were treated with high-dose intravenous methylprednisolone. Prospective prediction of ophthalmopathy was tested in an independent validation cohort consisting of about 19 hyperthyroidism patients and over 15 patients who later progressed to ophthalmopathy. A discovery cohort of about a hundred patients, roughly 40 with Graves' ophthalmopathy and under 60 with stable Graves' hyperthyroidism, was used to find distinguishing TCR V-J signatures. The roughly 94 discovery patients were randomly divided into training and test sets at a 7:3 ratio.

Hyperthyroidism patients were newly diagnosed, had a disease duration of under 2 months, and were aged 18 to 65 years. Patients with uncontrolled infections, other autoimmune diseases, pregnancy or lactation were excluded. Diagnoses relied on clinical symptoms, serum thyroxine and TRAb, thyroid ultrasound and orbital computed tomography. For progressor patients, blood was drawn at the first diagnosis of hyperthyroidism, before any ophthalmopathy symptoms had appeared. PBMCs were separated from under 11 ml of fresh peripheral blood using Ficoll-Paque density gradient centrifugation. Progressor patients were first diagnosed with Graves' hyperthyroidism and then developed ophthalmopathy during follow-up. Trizol reagent was used to extract total RNA, and RNA quality was then checked on an Agilent 2100 Bioanalyzer. Results and caveats for the whole study, not just this receptor: During validation, the model predicted progression to ophthalmopathy a median of approximately 6 months ahead of onset, with around 65% sensitivity and around 72% specificity. Most expanded thyroid clonotypes (frequency above 0.001) were also detected in blood, suggesting blood repertoires may reflect thyroid immune responses. Ophthalmopathy was separated from stable hyperthyroidism by a 13 V-J signature model, with around 88% sensitivity and just over 81% specificity obtained in cross-validation and 80%/75% obtained in testing. Sample size was not statistically predetermined, and blinding of investigators to group allocation was not performed.

V is cut back by 5 bases and J by 3 bases, with 9 bases in the junction unmatched. Via the germline V gene (reference sequence), CDR1 is LNHDA and CDR2 SQIVND. From the cysteine up to the phenylalanine, the CDR3 has a length of 17 residues. Only the CDR3 region is kept as DNA, spanning 51 bases read in frame from base 1. TCR beta CDR3 regions were amplified from RNA transcripts. For the first round of RT-PCR on the TCR CDR3, the HTBI primer set was used together with the Qiagen OneStep RT-PCR kit. Libraries were constructed in a second round of multiplex PCR, after which size selection and purification were carried out. The libraries were sequenced on an Illumina HiSeq2000 using paired-end 100 bp reads. Under the source paper's analysis protocol: SOAPnuke was used to process the raw data, with reads discarded if the reads contained adapters or uncalled bases, had a mean Phred below 15, or lacked an exact constant-primer or identifier match. High-quality paired reads were merged with COPE v1.2.5, and unique nucleotide sequences were defined as clonotypes. Clonotypes were aligned to IMGT TRBV, TRBD and TRBJ reference segments using MiTCR v1.1. Analysis was restricted to V-J combinations with a frequency above 0.0001, which covered roughly 99% of repertoires. The TCS score was defined as F50 (clonal expansion) divided by E x V (chaos), with BLOSUM62-based TCRdist calculated between CDR3 peptides within each V-J. Welch's t-statistics and random forest reduced around 550 V-J features to under 15, which were used in a naive Bayes classifier (R e1071). The public reads were run again by TCRdb, first through fastp at Q25 and then through MiXCR, and only productive beta chains were kept. Identical CDR3 protein sequences are pooled into one entry, listed with their most common genes and DNA. The V and J calls were not made by the authors but by TCRdb's processing. Counted in this sample were around 240,000 distinct CDR3 sequences; roughly 15% of them appeared once. The top ten clones comprise roughly 13% of the sample.

This chain is built from TRBV19 and TRBJ2-3, and 12 junctional nucleotides match TRBD2. The clonotype was recovered from a woman in her thirties or forties with Graves' hyperthyroidism that later progressed to Graves' ophthalmopathy. The specimen was blood. The nucleotide sequence reads TGTGCCAGTAGTGATGCGGTGACTAGCGGGAGAACAGATACGCAGTATTTT. This codes for CASSDAVTSGRTDTQYF.